These T cell receptor beta chains were read from a single sample in a study of post-analysis software for immune sequencing data. MiXCR, run by TCRdb on the PCR reads, gives a single entry per CDR3 protein. The table lists about 190,000 distinct CDR3 sequences, approximately 29% of them singletons, with 3% to 4% in the top ten. Sequenced material: blood. The origin of the receptors is a girl under 18 with multiple sclerosis. Both conserved end residues are part of each CDR3. D genes are given only for firm matches. Clone size is given for some rows only: seen once, a few or many times, or a class if the clone is expanded.

d_gene: NA; abundance: NA; v_gene: TRBV10-1; j_gene: TRBJ2-1; CDR3nt: TGCGCCGGCAGCAGAATGGAGGGATCCAATGAGCAGTTCTTC; CDR3aa: CAGSRMEGSNEQFF
d_gene: NA; abundance: NA; v_gene: TRBV5-1; j_gene: TRBJ2-5; CDR3nt: TGCGCCAGCAGCGAGCCCCCGGCTGGTGAGCAGTACTTC; CDR3aa: CASSEPPAGEQYF
d_gene: TRBD2; abundance: many; v_gene: TRBV7-2; j_gene: TRBJ2-1; CDR3nt: TGTGCCAGCAGCGCACCGGGACTAGGATTCCTCAATGAGCAGTTCTTC; CDR3aa: CASSAPGLGFLNEQFF
d_gene: NA; abundance: many; v_gene: TRBV5-1; j_gene: TRBJ2-5; CDR3nt: TGCGCCAGCAGCTGGCGGGACACAAAAGAGACCCAGTACTTC; CDR3aa: CASSWRDTKETQYF
d_gene: NA; abundance: few; v_gene: TRBV3-1; j_gene: TRBJ1-6; CDR3nt: TGTGCCAGCAGCCCAACGACAGGTCCACCCCTCCACTTT; CDR3aa: CASSPTTGPPLHF
d_gene: NA; abundance: many; v_gene: TRBV20-1; j_gene: TRBJ1-2; CDR3nt: TGCAGTGCTAGAGACGCGGGACATAACTATGGCTACACCTTC; CDR3aa: CSARDAGHNYGYTF
d_gene: NA; abundance: many; v_gene: TRBV5-1; j_gene: TRBJ2-7; CDR3nt: TGCGCCAGCAGCTTGGAGGGGACACCCTACGAGCAGTACTTC; CDR3aa: CASSLEGTPYEQYF
d_gene: NA; abundance: NA; v_gene: TRBV7-9; j_gene: TRBJ2-5; CDR3nt: TGTGCCAGCAGCTTAGGTACGGCGGAGACCCAGTACTTC; CDR3aa: CASSLGTAETQYF
d_gene: TRBD2; abundance: few; v_gene: TRBV7-9; j_gene: TRBJ2-5; CDR3nt: TGTGCCAGCAGCCAGGGACTAGCGGGAGTTGGAGAGACCCAGTACTTC; CDR3aa: CASSQGLAGVGETQYF
d_gene: NA; abundance: NA; v_gene: TRBV28; j_gene: TRBJ2-7; CDR3nt: TGTGCCAGCAGTTTTGGTCCAGTAATCTACGAGCAGTACTTC; CDR3aa: CASSFGPVIYEQYF
d_gene: TRBD1; abundance: NA; v_gene: TRBV7-9; j_gene: TRBJ1-1; CDR3nt: TGTGCCAGCAGCTCTGAAGCAGGGGGCGCGAGGCGCACTGAAGCTTTCTTT; CDR3aa: CASSSEAGGARRTEAFF